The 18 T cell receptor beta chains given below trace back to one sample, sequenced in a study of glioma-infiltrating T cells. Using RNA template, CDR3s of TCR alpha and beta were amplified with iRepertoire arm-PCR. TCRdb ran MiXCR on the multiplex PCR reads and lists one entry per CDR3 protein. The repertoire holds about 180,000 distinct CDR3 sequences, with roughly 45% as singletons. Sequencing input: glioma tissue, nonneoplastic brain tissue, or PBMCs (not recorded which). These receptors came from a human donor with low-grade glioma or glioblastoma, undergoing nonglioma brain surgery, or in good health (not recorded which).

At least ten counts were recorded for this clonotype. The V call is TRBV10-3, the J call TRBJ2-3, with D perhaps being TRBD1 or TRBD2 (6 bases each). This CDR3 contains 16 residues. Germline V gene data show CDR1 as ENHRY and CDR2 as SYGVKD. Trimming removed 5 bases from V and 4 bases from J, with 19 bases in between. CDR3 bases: TGTGCCATCAGTCTAAACACGGGGGCAGTAGCAGATACGCAGTATTTT. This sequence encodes CAISLNTGAVADTQYF.

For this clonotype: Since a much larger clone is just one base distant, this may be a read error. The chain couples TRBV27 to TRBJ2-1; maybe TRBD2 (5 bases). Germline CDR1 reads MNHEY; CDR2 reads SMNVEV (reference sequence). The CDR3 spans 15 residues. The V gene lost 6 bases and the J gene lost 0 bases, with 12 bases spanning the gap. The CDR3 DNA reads TGTGCCAGCAGGGACGGGATGAGCTCCTACAATGAGCAGTTCTTC. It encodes CASRDGMSSYNEQFF.

The CDR3 sequence is CAWVGTADGYTF. CDR3 bases: TGTGCCTGGGTCGGGACAGCCGATGGCTACACCTTC. This sequence joins TRBV30 and TRBJ1-2, with 7 nucleotides matching TRBD1. CDR3 length: 12 amino acids. CDR1 GTSNPN and CDR2 SVGIG come from the germline V gene (reference sequence). Losses at the gene ends were 5 bases for V and 6 bases for J; bases not matched to a gene: 6.

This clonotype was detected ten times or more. The CDR3 nucleotides are TGTGCCACCCCTCGAGCTGAGACAGGGAACCTTTACGAGCAGTACTTC. Amino acids: CATPRAETGNLYEQYF. This chain joins TRBV6-1 and TRBJ2-7; 7 bases align to TRBD1. The CDR3 contains 16 residues. Germline values: CDR1 MNHNS, CDR2 SASEGT. V lost 10 bases, J lost 4 bases, and 19 bases stayed unmatched.

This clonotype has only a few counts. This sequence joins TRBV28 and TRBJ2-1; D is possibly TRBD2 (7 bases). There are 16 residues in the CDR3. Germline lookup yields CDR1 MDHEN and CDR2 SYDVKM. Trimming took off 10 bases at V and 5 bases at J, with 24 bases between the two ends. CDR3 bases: TGTGCCACCCAAGAGGGTGGGGGGGCCCCCCACAATGAGCAGTTCTTC. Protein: CATQEGGGAPHNEQFF.

CDR3 DNA sequence: TGCAGCGTTGAGTGGGGCCTTCGAGAGACCCAGTACTTC. It is translated as CSVEWGLRETQYF. V is TRBV29-1 and J is TRBJ2-5; a possible D gene is TRBD1 (5 bases). This CDR3 spans 13 amino acids. Germline V gene lookup returns CDR1 SQVTM and CDR2 ANQGSEA. Trimming took 3 bases from V and 4 from J, leaving 12 bases between them.

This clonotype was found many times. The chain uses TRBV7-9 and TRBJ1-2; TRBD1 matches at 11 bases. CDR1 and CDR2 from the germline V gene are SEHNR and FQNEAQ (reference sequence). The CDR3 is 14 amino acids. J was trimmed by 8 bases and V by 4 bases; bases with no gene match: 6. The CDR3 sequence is CASSSHGTGGGYTF. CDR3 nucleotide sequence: TGTGCCAGCAGCTCCCATGGGACAGGGGGAGGCTACACCTTC.

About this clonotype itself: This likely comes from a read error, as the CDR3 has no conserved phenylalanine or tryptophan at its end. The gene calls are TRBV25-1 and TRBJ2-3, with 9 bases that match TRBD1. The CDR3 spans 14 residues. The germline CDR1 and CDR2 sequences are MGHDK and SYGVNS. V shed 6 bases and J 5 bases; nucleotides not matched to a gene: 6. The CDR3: CASRPGTGKDTQYL. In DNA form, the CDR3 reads TGTGCCAGCAGACCCGGGACAGGGAAAGATACGCAGTATCTT.

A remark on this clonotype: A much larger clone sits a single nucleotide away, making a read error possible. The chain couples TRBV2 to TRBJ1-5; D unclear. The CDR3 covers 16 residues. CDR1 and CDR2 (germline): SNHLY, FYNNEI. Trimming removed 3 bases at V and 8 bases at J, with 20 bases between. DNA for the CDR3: TGTGCCAGCAGTGATTGGGGTTTCATTGGTCATAAGCCCCAGCATTTT. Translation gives CASSDWGFIGHKPQHF. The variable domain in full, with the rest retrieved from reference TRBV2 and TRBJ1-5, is EPEVTQTPSHQVTQMGQEVILRCVPISNHLYFYWYRQILGQKVEFLVSFYNNEISEKSEIFDDQFSVERPDGSNFTLKIRSTKLEDSAMYFCASSDWGFIGHKPQHFGDGTRLSIL.

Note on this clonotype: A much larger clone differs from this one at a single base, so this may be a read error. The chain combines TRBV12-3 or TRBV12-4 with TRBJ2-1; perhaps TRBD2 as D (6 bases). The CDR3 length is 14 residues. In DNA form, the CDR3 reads TGTGCCAGCAGTGTCGGGACTCCCGAAAATGAGCAGTCCTTC. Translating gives CASSVGTPENEQSF.

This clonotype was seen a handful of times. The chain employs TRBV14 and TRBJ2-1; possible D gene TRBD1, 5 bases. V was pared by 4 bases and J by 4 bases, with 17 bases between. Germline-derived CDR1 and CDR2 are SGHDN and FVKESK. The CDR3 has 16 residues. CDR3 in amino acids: CASSLKRMTVYNEQFF. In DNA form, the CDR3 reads TGTGCCAGCAGCCTCAAAAGAATGACAGTTTACAATGAGCAGTTCTTC.

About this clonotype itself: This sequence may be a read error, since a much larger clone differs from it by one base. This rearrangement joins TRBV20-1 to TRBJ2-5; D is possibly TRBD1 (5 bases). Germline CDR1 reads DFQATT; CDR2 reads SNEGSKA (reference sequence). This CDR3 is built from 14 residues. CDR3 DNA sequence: TGCAGTGCTAGAGATTCCCTGGGGCAAGAGACCAAGTACTTC. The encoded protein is CSARDSLGQETKYF.

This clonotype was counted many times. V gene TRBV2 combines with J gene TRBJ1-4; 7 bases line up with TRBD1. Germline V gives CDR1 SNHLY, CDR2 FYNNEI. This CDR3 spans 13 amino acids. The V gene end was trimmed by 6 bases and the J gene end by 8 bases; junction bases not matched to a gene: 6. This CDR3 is CASRGGQAEKLFF. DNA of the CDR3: TGTGCCAGCAGGGGCGGACAGGCCGAAAAACTGTTTTTT.

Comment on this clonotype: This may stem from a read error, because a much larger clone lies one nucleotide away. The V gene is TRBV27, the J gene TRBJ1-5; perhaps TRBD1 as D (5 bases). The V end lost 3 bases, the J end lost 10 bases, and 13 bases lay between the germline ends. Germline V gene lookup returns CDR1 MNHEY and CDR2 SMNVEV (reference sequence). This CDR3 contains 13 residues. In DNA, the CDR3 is TGTGCCAGCAGTTTGGGGGGACGACATCCCCAGCATTTT. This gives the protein CASSLGGRHPQHF.

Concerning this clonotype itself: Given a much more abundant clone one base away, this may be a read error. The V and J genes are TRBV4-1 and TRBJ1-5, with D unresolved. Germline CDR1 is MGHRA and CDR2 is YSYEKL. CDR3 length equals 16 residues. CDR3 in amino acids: CASSQDLQGVNQRQHF. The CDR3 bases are TGCGCCAGCAGCCAAGATCTCCAAGGAGTCAATCAGCGCCAGCATTTT.

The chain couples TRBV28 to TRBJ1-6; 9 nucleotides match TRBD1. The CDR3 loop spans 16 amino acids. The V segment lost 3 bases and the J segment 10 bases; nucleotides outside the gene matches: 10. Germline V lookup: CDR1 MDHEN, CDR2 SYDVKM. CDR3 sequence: CASSFILTGGISPLHF. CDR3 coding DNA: TGTGCCAGCAGTTTCATCCTGACAGGGGGGATCTCACCCCTCCACTTT.

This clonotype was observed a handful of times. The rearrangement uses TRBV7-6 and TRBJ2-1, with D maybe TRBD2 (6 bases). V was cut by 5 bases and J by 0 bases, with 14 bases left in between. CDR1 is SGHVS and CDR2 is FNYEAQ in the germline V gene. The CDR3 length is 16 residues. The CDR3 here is CASSPFAGSSYNEQFF. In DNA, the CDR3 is TGTGCCAGCAGCCCCTTTGCCGGGAGCTCCTACAATGAGCAGTTCTTC.

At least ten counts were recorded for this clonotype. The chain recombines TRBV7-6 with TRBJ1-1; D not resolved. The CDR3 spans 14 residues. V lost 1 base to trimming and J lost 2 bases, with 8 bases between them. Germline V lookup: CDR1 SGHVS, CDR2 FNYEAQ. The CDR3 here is CASSLVTGNTEAFF. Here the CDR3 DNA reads TGTGCCAGCAGCTTAGTGACTGGTAACACTGAAGCTTTCTTT.